This TCR beta chain emerged from a study of T cell responses to AZD1222 COVID-19 vaccine. Produced via immunoSEQ multiplex PCR; TCRdb's table is partial and in-frame only. The data hold tens of thousands of clones, with 70% to 90% observed a single time. CDR1 and CDR2 (germline): SEHNR, FQNEAQ (reference sequence). The CDR3 sequence is 14 residues long. Trimming took 11 bases from V and 0 from J, leaving 13 bases between them. The origin of this receptor is an adult in good health. The V and J genes are TRBV7-9 and TRBJ1-4, with D tentatively TRBD1 (5 bases). The material sequenced was peripheral blood, taken on day 0 of AZD1222 vaccination. CDR3 coding DNA: TGTGCCGCTACCCGGGACCCAACTAATGAAAAACTGTTTTTT. Its protein product is CAATRDPTNEKLFF.